This paragraph reports one T cell receptor (beta chain). Libraries were prepared by immunoSEQ multiplex PCR; TCRdb keeps only in-frame clonotypes and omits some of them. Among about 350,000 clones listed, roughly 89% were seen once. The data were taken from a study of blood T cell repertoires in COVID-19. Study details: T cells, B-cell-depleted T cells, or PBMCs supplied cDNA or gDNA.

The CDR3 sequence is 17 residues long. Looked up from germline, CDR1 is SGHNT and CDR2 is YENEEA. V dropped 5 bases and J dropped 3 bases, with 17 bases sitting between them. The sample was peripheral blood. This receptor was identified in a woman aged 18-35 years who had recovered from COVID-19. The V and J genes are TRBV11-3 and TRBJ1-6, with unresolved D. CDR3 protein: CASSRIRLADYNSPLHF. In DNA form, the CDR3 reads TGTGCCAGCAGCCGGATCAGGCTGGCCGACTATAATTCACCCCTCCACTTT.